This TCR beta chain appears in the sequencing data of a study of regulatory T cells in long-lasting Graves disease. Turning to the study itself: A definition of persistent Graves' disease required over 5 years of antithyroid drugs plus positive TSH receptor antibodies. Findings of the study overall: Persistent cases of Graves' showed reduced TCR diversity relative to newly diagnosed patients.

Time point in this sample: persistent/refractory GD, antithyroid drugs over 5 years with positive TRAb. Construction of the TCR library relied on RNA isolated from PBMCs. Graves' disease diagnosis was established per American Thyroid Association guidelines. Germline V gene sequence: CDR1 MDHEN, CDR2 SYDVKM. The V and J ends lost 5 bases and 8 bases, in that order; junction bases with no gene match: 18. The length of the CDR3 is 18 residues. Sequencing libraries for TCR beta were prepared with iRepertoire HTBI primers and Arm-PCR of CDR3 regions. Per the study methods: Segment identification across samples yielded around 61 TRBV and roughly 15 TRBJ segments. TCRdb recomputed calls from the multiplex PCR reads with MiXCR, one row per CDR3 protein. These V and J calls are TCRdb output, not the study's own analysis. The data show about 310,000 distinct CDR3 sequences, with under 25% seen just once and roughly 50% held by the top ten.

In this sample, this clonotype turned up many times. As yet, its antigen is unknown. This clonotype originated in a female donor with Graves disease. V is TRBV28 and J is TRBJ1-4, with 9 bases lining up with TRBD1. This specimen was peripheral blood mononuclear cells (PBMCs), taken when the disease was refractory, from a patient treated with antithyroid drugs. In nucleotides, the CDR3 is TGTGCCAGCAGTCGACGTCCCGGGACAGGGAAATGGGAGGAAAAACTGTTTTTT. It is translated as CASSRRPGTGKWEEKLFF.